A single TCR beta chain is shown here with its context. The data derive from a study of blood T cell repertoires in COVID-19. Study information: The United States, Italy and Spain supplied acute and convalescent COVID-19 samples. Sources were T cells, B-cell-depleted T cells, or PBMCs; the material itself was cDNA or gDNA.

Original handling: It was from reference gene primer amplification that nucleated cell counts were estimated. Assay: immunoSEQ multiplex PCR; the TCRdb copy retains only in-frame clones and omits some. The DNA was the basis for D and trimming; V, J and clone size are from that table. Of a few hundred thousand clones listed, roughly 85% were seen once; the top ten hold about 3.4%. The CDR3 extends over 14 amino acids. Looked up from germline, CDR1 is MNHEY and CDR2 is SVGAGI. Trimming took off 2 bases at V and 4 bases at J, with 9 bases between the two ends. Sequenced input: peripheral blood. The chain has TRBV6-5 and TRBJ1-3; D unresolved. The source is a woman aged 18-30 years with acute or convalescent COVID-19. Written as DNA, the CDR3 is TGTGCCAGCAGTTACCACGGAGGGGGAAACACCATATATTTT. Amino acids: CASSYHGGGNTIYF.